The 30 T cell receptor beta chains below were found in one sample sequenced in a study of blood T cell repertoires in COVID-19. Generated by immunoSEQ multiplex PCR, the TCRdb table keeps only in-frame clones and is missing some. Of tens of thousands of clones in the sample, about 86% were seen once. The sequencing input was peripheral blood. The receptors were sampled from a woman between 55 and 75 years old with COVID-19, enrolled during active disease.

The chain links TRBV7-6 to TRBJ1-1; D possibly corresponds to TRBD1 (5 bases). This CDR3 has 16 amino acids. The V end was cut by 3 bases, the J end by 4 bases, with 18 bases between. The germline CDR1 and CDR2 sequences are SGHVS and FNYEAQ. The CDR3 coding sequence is TGTGCCAGCAGCTTGGGACTGGGGTTCGGAGTCACTGAAGCTTTCTTT. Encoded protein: CASSLGLGFGVTEAFF.

The CDR3, as DNA: TGTGCCAGCAGTCACCCCTCCAGGGGGTACACTGAAGCTTTCTTT. It encodes CASSHPSRGYTEAFF. This chain joins TRBV6-1 and TRBJ1-1, with TRBD1 matching over 7 bases. Per germline, CDR1 MNHNS and CDR2 SASEGT. CDR3 length: 15 amino acids. The V gene end was trimmed by 5 bases and the J gene end by 3 bases; junction bases not matched to a gene: 9.

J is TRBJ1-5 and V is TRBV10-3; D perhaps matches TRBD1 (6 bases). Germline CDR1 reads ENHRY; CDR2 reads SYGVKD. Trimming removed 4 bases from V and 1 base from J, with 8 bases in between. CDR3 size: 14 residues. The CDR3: CAISGGGSNQPQHF. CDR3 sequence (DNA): TGTGCCATCAGTGGAGGGGGAAGCAATCAGCCCCAGCATTTT.

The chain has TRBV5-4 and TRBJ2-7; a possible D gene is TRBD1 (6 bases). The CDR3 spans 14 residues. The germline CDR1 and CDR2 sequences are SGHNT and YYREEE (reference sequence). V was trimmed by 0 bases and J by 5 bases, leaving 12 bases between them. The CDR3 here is CASSLEPAGDEQYF. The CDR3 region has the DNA TGTGCCAGCAGCTTGGAACCCGCAGGGGACGAGCAGTACTTC.

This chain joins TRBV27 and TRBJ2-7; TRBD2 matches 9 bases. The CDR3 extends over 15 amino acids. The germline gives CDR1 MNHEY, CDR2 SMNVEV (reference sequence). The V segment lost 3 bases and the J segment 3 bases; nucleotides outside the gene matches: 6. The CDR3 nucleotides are TGTGCCAGCAGTTTTACGGCGGGGGGGGGCTACGAGCAGTACTTC. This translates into CASSFTAGGGYEQYF.

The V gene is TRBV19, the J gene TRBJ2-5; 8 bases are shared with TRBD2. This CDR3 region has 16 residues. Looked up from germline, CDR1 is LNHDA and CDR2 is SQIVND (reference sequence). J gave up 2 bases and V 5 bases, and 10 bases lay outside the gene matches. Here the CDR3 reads CASSPLRGGNQETQYF. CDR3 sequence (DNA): TGTGCCAGTAGTCCGCTGCGCGGGGGGAATCAAGAGACCCAGTACTTC. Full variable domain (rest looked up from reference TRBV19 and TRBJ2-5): DGGITQSPKYLFRKEGQNVTLSCEQNLNHDAMYWYRQDPGQGLRLIYYSQIVNDFQKGDIAEGYSVSREKKESFPLTVTSAQKNPTAFYLCASSPLRGGNQETQYFGPGTRLLVL.

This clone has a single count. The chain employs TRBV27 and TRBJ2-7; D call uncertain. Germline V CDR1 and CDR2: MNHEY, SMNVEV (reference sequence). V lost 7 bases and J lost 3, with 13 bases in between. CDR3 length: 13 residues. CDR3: CASTTPPGYEQYF. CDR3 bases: TGTGCCAGCACCACCCCCCCCGGCTACGAGCAGTACTTC.

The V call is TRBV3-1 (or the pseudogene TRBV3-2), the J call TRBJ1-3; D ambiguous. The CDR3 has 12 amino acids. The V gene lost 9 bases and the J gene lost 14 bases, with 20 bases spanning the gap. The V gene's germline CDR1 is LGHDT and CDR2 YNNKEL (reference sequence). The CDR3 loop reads CARTPGNLPLYF. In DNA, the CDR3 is TGTGCCAGAACCCCGGGGAATCTCCCTTTATATTTT.

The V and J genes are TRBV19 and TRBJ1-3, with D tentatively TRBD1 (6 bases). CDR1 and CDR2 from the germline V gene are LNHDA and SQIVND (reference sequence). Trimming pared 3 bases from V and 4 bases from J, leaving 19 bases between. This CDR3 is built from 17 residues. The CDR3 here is CASSIFTGTTSGNTIYF. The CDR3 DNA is TGTGCCAGTAGTATTTTTACAGGGACCACTTCGGGAAACACCATATATTTT.

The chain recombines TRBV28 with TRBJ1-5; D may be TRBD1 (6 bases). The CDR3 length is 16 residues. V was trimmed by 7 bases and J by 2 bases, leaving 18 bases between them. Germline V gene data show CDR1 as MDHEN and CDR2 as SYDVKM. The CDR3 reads CASKPGAFRGNQPQHF. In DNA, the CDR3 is TGTGCCAGCAAGCCAGGGGCTTTTCGGGGCAATCAGCCCCAGCATTTT.

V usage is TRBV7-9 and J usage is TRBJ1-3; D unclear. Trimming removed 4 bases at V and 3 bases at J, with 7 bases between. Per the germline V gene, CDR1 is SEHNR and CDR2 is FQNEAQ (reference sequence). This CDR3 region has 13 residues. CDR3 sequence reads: CASSSLFGNTIYF. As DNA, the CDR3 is TGTGCCAGCAGCTCCCTTTTTGGAAACACCATATATTTT. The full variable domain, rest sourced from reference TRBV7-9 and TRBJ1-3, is DTGVSQNPRHKITKRGQNVTFRCDPISEHNRLYWYRQTLGQGPEFLTYFQNEAQLEKSRLLSDRFSAERPKGSFSTLEIQRTEQGDSAMYLCASSSLFGNTIYFGEGSWLTVV.

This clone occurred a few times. Here the CDR3 DNA reads TGTGCCAGCAGCGTAGATGTGACAGGGGGCAGTTCACCCCTCCACTTT. Translating it yields CASSVDVTGGSSPLHF. The rearrangement uses TRBV9 and TRBJ1-6, with 10 bases identical to TRBD1. Germline trimming cut 0 bases from V and 9 bases from J; bases unmatched to any gene: 6. The CDR3 spans 16 residues. CDR1 is SGDLS, CDR2 YYNGEE, per germline.

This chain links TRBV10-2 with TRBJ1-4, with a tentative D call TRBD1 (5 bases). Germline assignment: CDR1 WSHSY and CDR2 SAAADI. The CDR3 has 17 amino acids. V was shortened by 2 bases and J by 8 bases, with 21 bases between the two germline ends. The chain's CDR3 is CASSETNARSSGEKLFF. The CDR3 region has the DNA TGCGCCAGCAGTGAGACCAATGCGAGGTCCTCAGGGGAAAAACTGTTTTTT.

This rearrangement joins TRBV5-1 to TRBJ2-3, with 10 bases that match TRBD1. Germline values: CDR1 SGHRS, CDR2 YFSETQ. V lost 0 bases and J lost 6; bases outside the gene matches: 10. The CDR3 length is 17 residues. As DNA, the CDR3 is TGCGCCAGCAGCTTGGTACCGACAGGGGGCATTATGGATACGCAGTATTTT. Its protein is CASSLVPTGGIMDTQYF.

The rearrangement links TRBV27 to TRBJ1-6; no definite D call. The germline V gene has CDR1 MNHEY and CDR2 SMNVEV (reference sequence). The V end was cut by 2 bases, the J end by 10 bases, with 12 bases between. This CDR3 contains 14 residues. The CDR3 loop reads CASSLGTYGSPLHF. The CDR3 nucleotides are TGTGCCAGCAGTTTAGGTACCTACGGGTCACCCCTCCACTTT.

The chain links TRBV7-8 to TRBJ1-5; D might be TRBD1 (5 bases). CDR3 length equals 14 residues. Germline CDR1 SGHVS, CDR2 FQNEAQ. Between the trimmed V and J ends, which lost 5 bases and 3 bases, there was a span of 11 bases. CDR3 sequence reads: CASSKGVSNQPQHF. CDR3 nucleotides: TGTGCCAGCAGCAAAGGGGTTTCCAATCAGCCCCAGCATTTT.

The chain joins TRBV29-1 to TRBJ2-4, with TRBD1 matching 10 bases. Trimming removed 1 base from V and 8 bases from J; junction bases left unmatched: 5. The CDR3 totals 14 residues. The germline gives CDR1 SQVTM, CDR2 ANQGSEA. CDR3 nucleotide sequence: TGCAGCGTTGAAGGCGACAGGGGGCGCGACATTCAGTACTTC. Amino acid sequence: CSVEGDRGRDIQYF.

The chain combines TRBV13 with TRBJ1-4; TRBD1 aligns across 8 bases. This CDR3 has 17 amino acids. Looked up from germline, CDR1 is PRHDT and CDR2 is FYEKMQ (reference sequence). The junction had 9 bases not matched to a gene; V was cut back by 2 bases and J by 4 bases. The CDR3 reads CASSLRTGRHINEKLFF. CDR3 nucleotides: TGTGCCAGCAGCTTAAGGACAGGGAGGCACATTAATGAAAAACTGTTTTTT.

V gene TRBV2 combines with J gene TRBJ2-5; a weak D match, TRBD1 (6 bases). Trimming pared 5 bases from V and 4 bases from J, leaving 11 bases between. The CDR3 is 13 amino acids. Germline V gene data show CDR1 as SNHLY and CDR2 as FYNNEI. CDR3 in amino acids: CASSTVRGETQYF. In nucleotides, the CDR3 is TGTGCCAGCAGTACCGTCAGGGGAGAGACCCAGTACTTC.

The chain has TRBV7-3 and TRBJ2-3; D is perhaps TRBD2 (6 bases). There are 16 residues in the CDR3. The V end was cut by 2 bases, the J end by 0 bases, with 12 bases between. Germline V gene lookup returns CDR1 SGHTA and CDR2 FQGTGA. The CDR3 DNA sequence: TGTGCCAGCAGCTTACCCGGGAGCGGTAGCACAGATACGCAGTATTTT. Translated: CASSLPGSGSTDTQYF.

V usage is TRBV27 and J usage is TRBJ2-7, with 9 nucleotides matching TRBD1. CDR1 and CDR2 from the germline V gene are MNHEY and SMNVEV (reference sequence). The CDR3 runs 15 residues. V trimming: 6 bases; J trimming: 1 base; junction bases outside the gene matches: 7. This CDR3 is CASSSLGTGSYEQYF. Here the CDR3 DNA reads TGTGCCAGCAGCTCCCTCGGGACAGGGTCCTACGAGCAGTACTTC.

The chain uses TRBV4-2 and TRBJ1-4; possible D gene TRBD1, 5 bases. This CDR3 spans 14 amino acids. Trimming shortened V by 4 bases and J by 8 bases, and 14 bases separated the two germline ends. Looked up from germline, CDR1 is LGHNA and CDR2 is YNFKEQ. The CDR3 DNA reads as TGTGCCAGCAGCCTCCGCCAGGGAGGGGAAAAACTGTTTTTT. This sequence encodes CASSLRQGGEKLFF.

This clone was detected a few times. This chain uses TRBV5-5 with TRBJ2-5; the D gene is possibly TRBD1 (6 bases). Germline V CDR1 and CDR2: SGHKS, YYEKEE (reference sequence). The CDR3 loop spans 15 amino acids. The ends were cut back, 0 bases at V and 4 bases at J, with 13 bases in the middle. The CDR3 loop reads CASSLGLGAGETQYF. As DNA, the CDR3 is TGTGCCAGCAGCTTGGGCCTGGGGGCCGGAGAGACCCAGTACTTC.

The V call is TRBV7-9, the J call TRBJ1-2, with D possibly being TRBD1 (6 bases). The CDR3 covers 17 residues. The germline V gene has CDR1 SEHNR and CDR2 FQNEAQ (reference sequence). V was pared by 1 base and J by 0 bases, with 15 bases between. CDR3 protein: CASSLDRGAKANYGYTF. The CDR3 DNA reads TGTGCCAGCAGCTTAGATCGGGGGGCGAAGGCTAACTATGGCTACACCTTC.

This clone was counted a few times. The chain's CDR3 is CASSDLDRGADTQYF. As DNA, the CDR3 is TGTGCCAGCAGTGACCTGGACAGGGGGGCAGATACGCAGTATTTT. V usage is TRBV6-4 and J usage is TRBJ2-3, with 10 bases identical to TRBD1. J gave up 4 bases and V 2 bases, and 3 bases lay outside the gene matches. Per germline, CDR1 MRHNA and CDR2 SNTAGT. The CDR3 runs 15 residues.

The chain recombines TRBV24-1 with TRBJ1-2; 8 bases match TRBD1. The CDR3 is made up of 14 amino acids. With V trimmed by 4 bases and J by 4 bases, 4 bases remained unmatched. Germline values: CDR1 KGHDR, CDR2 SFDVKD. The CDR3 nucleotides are TGTGCCACCAGTGAGTCCGGGACAGGCTATGGCTACACCTTC. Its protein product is CATSESGTGYGYTF.

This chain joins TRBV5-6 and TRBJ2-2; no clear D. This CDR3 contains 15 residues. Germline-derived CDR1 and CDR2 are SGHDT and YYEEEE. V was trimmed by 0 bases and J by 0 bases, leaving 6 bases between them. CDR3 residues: CASSLGSANTGELFF. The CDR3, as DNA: TGTGCCAGCAGCTTGGGTTCCGCGAACACCGGGGAGCTGTTTTTT.

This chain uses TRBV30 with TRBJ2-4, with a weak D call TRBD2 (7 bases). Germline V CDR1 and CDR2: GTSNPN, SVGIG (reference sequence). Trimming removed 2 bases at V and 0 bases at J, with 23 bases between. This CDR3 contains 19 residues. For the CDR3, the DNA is TGTGCCTGGAGTTCCATGGGGGGGGCAAAGAGGTCAGCCAAAAACATTCAGTACTTC. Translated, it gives CAWSSMGGAKRSAKNIQYF.

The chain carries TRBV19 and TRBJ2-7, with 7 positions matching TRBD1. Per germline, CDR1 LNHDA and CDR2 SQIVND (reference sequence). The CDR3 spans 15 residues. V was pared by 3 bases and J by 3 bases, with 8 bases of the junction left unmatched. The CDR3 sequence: CASSMRQGTFYEQYF. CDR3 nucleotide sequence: TGTGCCAGTAGTATGCGACAGGGTACTTTCTACGAGCAGTACTTC.

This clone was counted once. The CDR3 spells CASSQIAGGTYNEQFF. CDR3 DNA: TGCGCCAGCAGCCAGATAGCGGGAGGCACCTACAATGAGCAGTTCTTC. The genes are TRBV4-1 and TRBJ2-1, with 10 bases fitting TRBD2. The junction had 4 bases not matched to a gene; V was cut back by 3 bases and J by 2 bases. The CDR3 runs 16 residues. CDR1 is MGHRA and CDR2 is YSYEKL in the germline V gene.